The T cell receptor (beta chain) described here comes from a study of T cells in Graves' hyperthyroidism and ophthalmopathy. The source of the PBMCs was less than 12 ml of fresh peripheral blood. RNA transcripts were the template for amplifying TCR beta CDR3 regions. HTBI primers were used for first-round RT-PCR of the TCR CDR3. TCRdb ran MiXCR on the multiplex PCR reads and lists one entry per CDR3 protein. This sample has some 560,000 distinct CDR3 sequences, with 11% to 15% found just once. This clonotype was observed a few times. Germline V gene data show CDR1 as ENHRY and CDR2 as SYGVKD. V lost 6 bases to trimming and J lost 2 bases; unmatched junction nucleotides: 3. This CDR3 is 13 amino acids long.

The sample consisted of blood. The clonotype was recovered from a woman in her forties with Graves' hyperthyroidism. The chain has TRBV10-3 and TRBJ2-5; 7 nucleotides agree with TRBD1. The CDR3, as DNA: TGTGCCATCAGGGGGACAGCGCAAGAGACCCAGTACTTC. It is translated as CAIRGTAQETQYF.